This section outlines one T cell receptor (beta chain) sequence together with its context. Its antigen remains unidentified. V lost 0 bases to trimming and J lost 5 bases; unmatched junction nucleotides: 6. Germline lookup yields CDR1 SGHNT and CDR2 YYREEE (reference sequence). The CDR3 covers 15 residues. Repertoires were generated with immunoSEQ multiplex PCR, while TCRdb's copy carries only in-frame clones and drops some. The data contain roughly 38,000 clones, more than 80% of them singletons. This entry is derived from a study of a mutant IDH1 vaccine in newly diagnosed glioma. The overall study: Treated patients, about 60% male and 37.5% female, averaged about 40 years of age. Previous treatment comprised radiotherapy, temozolomide, or both, mostly both. V12 occurred at week 35 and V13 at week 47. Regarding the study as a whole: Pseudoprogression apparently lacked any relation to changes in top peripheral T cell clonotypes.

As for time point: week 35, safety follow-up. The investigators gave 300 ug of mutant IDH1 20-mer peptide in each vaccine dose, together with topical imiquimod. This specimen consisted of PBMCs, obtained from a glioma patient whose treatment included an IDH1 peptide vaccine. This TCR was recovered from a man aged 40-49 years with glioma. The rearrangement joins TRBV5-4 to TRBJ2-5, with 8 bases that match TRBD2. CDR3 in DNA: TGTGCCAGCAGCTTGGACGGGGGGGGCTGGGAGACCCAGTACTTC. Its protein is CASSLDGGGWETQYF.